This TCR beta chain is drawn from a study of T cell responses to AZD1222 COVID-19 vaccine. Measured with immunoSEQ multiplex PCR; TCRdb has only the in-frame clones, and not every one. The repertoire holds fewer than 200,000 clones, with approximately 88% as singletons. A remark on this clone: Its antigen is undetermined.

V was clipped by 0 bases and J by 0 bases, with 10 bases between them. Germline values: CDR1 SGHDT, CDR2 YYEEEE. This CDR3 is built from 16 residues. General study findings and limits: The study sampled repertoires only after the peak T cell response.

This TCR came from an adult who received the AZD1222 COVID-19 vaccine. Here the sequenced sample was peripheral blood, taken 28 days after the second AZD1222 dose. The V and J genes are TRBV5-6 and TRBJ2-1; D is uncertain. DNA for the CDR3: TGTGCCAGCAGCTTGGATATGGGAAACTCCTACAATGAGCAGTTCTTC. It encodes CASSLDMGNSYNEQFF.